This TCR beta chain stems from a study of blood T cells in healthy people across ages. As for the study in general: When template switching was applied, about one barcoded beta molecule was captured per two T cells. Study results and caveats: Naive and antigen-experienced cells were not separated, limiting conclusive comparison. Naive T cell percentage by flow cytometry tracked strongly with beta diversity.

A second PCR, run for about 6 to 11 cycles, used a sample-barcoded 5' primer plus a J-beta primer mix. TCRdb redid the calling of the 5' RACE reads with MiXCR, one entry per CDR3 protein. The repertoire holds 550,000 to 700,000 distinct CDR3 sequences, with 25% to 30% as singletons. Individuals who donated were healthy Caucasians from Russia aged about 6 to 90. In its sample, this clonotype was seen a few times. The antigen is unknown. The CDR3 runs to 18 residues. V gene TRBV21-1 combines with J gene TRBJ1-4; the listed D gene, TRBD1, was not tested against the DNA. TRBV21-1 has pseudogene status. Sequencing was done on a sample of blood. This receptor was taken from a woman aged 70-85 years in good health. CDR3 protein: CASSKLGRDNATNEKLFF. In DNA form, the CDR3 reads TGTGCCAGCAGCAAATTAGGGCGCGACAATGCAACTAATGAAAAACTGTTTTTT.